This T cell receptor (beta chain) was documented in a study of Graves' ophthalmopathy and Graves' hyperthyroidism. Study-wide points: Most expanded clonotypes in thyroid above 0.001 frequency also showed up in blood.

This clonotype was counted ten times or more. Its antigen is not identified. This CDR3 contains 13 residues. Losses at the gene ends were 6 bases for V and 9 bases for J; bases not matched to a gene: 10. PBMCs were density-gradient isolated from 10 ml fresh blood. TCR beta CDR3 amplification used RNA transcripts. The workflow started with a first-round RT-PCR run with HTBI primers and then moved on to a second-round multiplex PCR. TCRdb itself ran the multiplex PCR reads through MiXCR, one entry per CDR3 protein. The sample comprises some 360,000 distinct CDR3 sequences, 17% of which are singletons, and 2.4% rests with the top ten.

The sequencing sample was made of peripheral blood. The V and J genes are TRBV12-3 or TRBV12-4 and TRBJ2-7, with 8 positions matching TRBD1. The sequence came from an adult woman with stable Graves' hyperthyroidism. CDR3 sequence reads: CASSPGQGVVQYF. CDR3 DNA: TGTGCCAGCAGCCCTGGACAGGGTGTAGTGCAGTACTTC.